This T cell receptor beta chain was identified in a study of blood T cell repertoires in COVID-19. Only in-frame clones appear in the TCRdb table, and some are missing; sequencing was by immunoSEQ multiplex PCR. Of around 290,000 clones in the sample, 80% to 95% were seen once. The V gene's germline CDR1 is MNHEY and CDR2 SMNVEV (reference sequence). This CDR3 is 16 amino acids long. Trimming cost V 6 bases and J 0 bases, with 14 bases left between them. V and J are TRBV27 and TRBJ2-2, with D tentatively TRBD1 (5 bases). This receptor was taken from a woman aged 25 to 39 who had recovered from COVID-19. Sequenced input: PBMCs or T cells enriched from blood (not recorded which). The CDR3 DNA sequence: TGTGCCAGCAGGACCCAGGGCCCTGCGAACACCGGGGAGCTGTTTTTT. Protein sequence: CASRTQGPANTGELFF.